The 25 T cell receptor beta chains below come from one sample, sequenced in a study of blood T cell dynamics during melanoma immunotherapy. This table comes from immunoSEQ multiplex PCR, and its TCRdb copy is limited to in-frame clones, with some not included. This repertoire shows 11,000 or so clones, 84% found once; its top ten account for about a sixth. Noted time point: week 3, after first cycle of checkpoint inhibitor. This sample comprised blood, obtained from a patient treated with checkpoint blockade. The receptors originated from a human donor with melanoma.

The rearrangement links TRBV2 to TRBJ2-5, with 14 bases matching TRBD2. The CDR3 has 15 amino acids. Per the germline V gene, CDR1 is SNHLY and CDR2 is FYNNEI. V was clipped by 6 bases and J by 5 bases; unmatched bases: 5. This CDR3 reads CASRRTSGGRETQYF. In nucleotides, the CDR3 is TGTGCCAGCAGGAGGACTAGCGGGGGGAGGGAGACCCAGTACTTC.

The chain links TRBV6-6 to TRBJ1-5, with D possibly matching TRBD1 (5 bases). Germline lookup yields CDR1 MNHNY and CDR2 SVGAGI (reference sequence). V was shortened by 6 bases and J by 2 bases, with 14 bases between the two germline ends. The CDR3 is 15 residues long. The CDR3 sequence: CASRSTPGGNQPQHF. The DNA of the CDR3 is TGTGCCAGCAGGTCTACCCCGGGGGGCAATCAGCCCCAGCATTTT.

The chain recombines TRBV6-1 with TRBJ2-5; D remains unclear. V was trimmed by 3 bases and J by 13 bases, leaving 9 bases between them. The CDR3 sequence is 10 residues long. Germline CDR1 is MNHNS and CDR2 is SASEGT. Here the CDR3 reads CASSERSPYF. Here the CDR3 DNA reads TGTGCCAGCAGTGAGAGATCGCCGTACTTC.

This chain links TRBV7-2 with TRBJ2-5; D might be TRBD1 (6 bases). V was clipped by 5 bases and J by 3 bases, with 10 bases between them. Germline assignment: CDR1 SGHTA and CDR2 FQGNSA. The CDR3 has 13 residues. In nucleotides, the CDR3 is TGTGCCAGCAGCCTGGGACACAAAGAGACCCAGTACTTC. It is translated as CASSLGHKETQYF.

The chain combines TRBV6-5 with TRBJ1-6; maybe TRBD1 (6 bases). Looked up from germline, CDR1 is MNHEY and CDR2 is SVGAGI. The CDR3 consists of 15 residues. The V gene lost 5 bases and the J gene lost 10 bases, with 18 bases spanning the gap. CDR3 residues: CASSALQGERSPLHF. The DNA of the CDR3 is TGTGCCAGCAGTGCCCTACAGGGAGAGAGATCACCCCTCCACTTT.

This clone was seen a handful of times. The chain is built from TRBV7-9 and TRBJ1-2; D perhaps matches TRBD1 (5 bases). The CDR3 length is 11 residues. Germline lookup yields CDR1 SEHNR and CDR2 FQNEAQ (reference sequence). Trimming cost V 5 bases and J 14 bases, with 15 bases left between them. In DNA, the CDR3 is TGTGCCAGCAGCGAAAGCGACAGAGAGACCTTC. Translated: CASSESDRETF.

The V gene is TRBV7-7, the J gene TRBJ2-5; tentatively, D is TRBD1 (6 bases). V was trimmed by 1 base and J by 4 bases, leaving 10 bases between them. The CDR3 loop spans 14 amino acids. Germline V lookup: CDR1 SSHAT, CDR2 FNYEAQ (reference sequence). The CDR3 reads CASSLDRAGETQYF. The CDR3 nucleotides are TGTGCCAGCAGCTTAGACAGGGCAGGAGAGACCCAGTACTTC.

The rearrangement joins TRBV1 to TRBJ1-5; TRBD1 is the table's D call, not checked against the DNA. TRBV1 is labeled a pseudogene. The CDR3 length is 14 residues. CDR3 nucleotide sequence: TGCACCAGCAACGACGGGACAGGGAATCAGCCCCAGCATTTT. Protein: CTSNDGTGNQPQHF.

The genes are TRBV30 and TRBJ2-4; perhaps D is TRBD1 or TRBD2 (5 bases each). CDR1 GTSNPN and CDR2 SVGIG come from the germline V gene (reference sequence). V lost 5 bases to trimming and J lost 8 bases, with 13 bases between them. The CDR3 contains 12 residues. CDR3 loop: CAWEPGQDIQYF. In DNA, the CDR3 is TGTGCCTGGGAGCCGGGGCAGGACATTCAGTACTTC.

The rearrangement uses TRBV19 and TRBJ2-1; D is unresolved. Trimming removed 6 bases from V and 2 bases from J, with 11 bases in between. Germline V CDR1 and CDR2: LNHDA, SQIVND (reference sequence). This CDR3 region has 14 residues. The chain's CDR3 is CASRRRAAYNEQFF. DNA of the CDR3: TGTGCCAGTAGAAGAAGGGCCGCCTACAATGAGCAGTTCTTC.

The CDR3 DNA reads TGTGCCAGCAGTGAACAGGGTGGAATTTGGACTGAAGCTTTCTTT. It is translated as CASSEQGGIWTEAFF. The chain uses TRBV2 and TRBJ1-1, with D possibly being TRBD1 (5 bases). Trimming stripped 2 bases from V and 5 bases from J, with 15 bases between. Germline V CDR1 and CDR2: SNHLY, FYNNEI. The CDR3 is made up of 15 amino acids.

The chain employs TRBV27 and TRBJ2-3, with TRBD2 matching 8 bases. The junction had 5 bases not matched to a gene; V was cut back by 5 bases and J by 1 base. CDR1 and CDR2 from the germline V gene are MNHEY and SMNVEV (reference sequence). The CDR3 has 15 residues. Here the CDR3 reads CASSTPGGGTDTQYF. The CDR3 nucleotides read TGTGCCAGCAGTACCCCGGGAGGGGGCACAGATACGCAGTATTTT.

The chain employs TRBV7-8 and TRBJ2-5; TRBD2 aligns across 12 bases. The CDR3 covers 16 residues. Germline trimming cut 5 bases from V and 3 bases from J; bases unmatched to any gene: 7. Germline V lookup: CDR1 SGHVS, CDR2 FQNEAQ. The CDR3 here is CASSPEGLAGKETQYF. The CDR3 nucleotides read TGTGCCAGCAGCCCCGAAGGACTAGCGGGGAAAGAGACCCAGTACTTC.

The J gene is TRBJ2-5, the V gene TRBV7-2; 13 positions agree with TRBD2. Germline V gene data show CDR1 as SGHTA and CDR2 as FQGNSA. This CDR3 is built from 15 residues. Trimming removed 6 bases from V and 5 bases from J; junction bases left unmatched: 6. Written as DNA, the CDR3 is TGTGCCAGCAGTCCTATGACTAGCGGGGGGGAGACCCAGTACTTC. Translated: CASSPMTSGGETQYF.

This sequence joins TRBV6-5 and TRBJ2-2; 7 bases fit TRBD2. Germline V gene sequence: CDR1 MNHEY, CDR2 SVGAGI. V gave up 5 bases and J gave up 4 bases; unmatched junction bases: 7. The CDR3 runs 15 residues. Here the CDR3 DNA reads TGTGCCAGCAGTCCCCGGGGCGGGGGCACCGGGGAGCTGTTTTTT. Its translation: CASSPRGGGTGELFF.

This clone was detected once. In nucleotides, the CDR3 is TGTGCCAGCAGCGCCGGGACTGTCCCCTACGAGCAGTACTTC. Translating gives CASSAGTVPYEQYF. The rearrangement uses TRBV9 and TRBJ2-7; a possible D gene is TRBD2 (6 bases). Germline V lookup: CDR1 SGDLS, CDR2 YYNGEE. V was cut by 3 bases and J by 2 bases, with 12 bases left in between. The CDR3 runs to 14 residues.

V usage is TRBV12-5 and J usage is TRBJ1-1; no definite D call. The V gene's germline CDR1 is LGHNT and CDR2 FRNRAP. With 0 bases removed from V and 5 bases from J, the gap between germline ends came to 4 bases. The CDR3 contains 12 residues. DNA of the CDR3: TGTGCTAGTGGTTTGGTAGGGACTGAAGCTTTCTTT. This translates into CASGLVGTEAFF.

V is TRBV11-3 and J is TRBJ2-1; a possible D gene is TRBD1 (6 bases). The CDR3 runs to 16 residues. Germline-derived CDR1 and CDR2 are SGHNT and YENEEA. V lost 7 bases to trimming and J lost 5 bases, with 21 bases between them. CDR3 amino acids: CASTRSPGAQDNEQFF. CDR3 bases: TGTGCCAGCACCAGGTCTCCAGGGGCCCAAGACAATGAGCAGTTCTTC. Drawing the rest from reference TRBV11-3 and TRBJ2-1, the complete variable domain is EAGVVQSPRYKIIEKKQPVAFWCNPISGHNTLYWYLQNLGQGPELLIRYENEEAVDDSQLPKDRFSAERLKGVDSTLKIQPAELGDSAVYLCASTRSPGAQDNEQFFGPGTRLTVL.

V and J are TRBV10-3 and TRBJ2-2; D might be TRBD1 or TRBD2, each matching 7 bases. Deletions cut 0 bases from V and 4 bases from J, with 15 bases between. Germline V CDR1 and CDR2: ENHRY, SYGVKD. There are 17 residues in the CDR3. CDR3 region: CAISESIGRGGTGELFF. As DNA, the CDR3 is TGTGCCATCAGTGAGTCGATCGGCAGGGGGGGCACCGGGGAGCTGTTTTTT.

The chain uses TRBV28 and TRBJ2-1, with TRBD2 matching 8 bases. Germline-derived CDR1 and CDR2 are MDHEN and SYDVKM. V lost 3 bases, J lost 8 bases, and 12 bases stayed unmatched. CDR3 size: 16 residues. In nucleotides, the CDR3 is TGTGCCAGCAGTTTTAAGGGCGGGGGGAACGAAGATGAGCAGTTCTTC. This encodes CASSFKGGGNEDEQFF.

The chain uses TRBV10-3 and TRBJ1-5; D is ambiguous. This CDR3 spans 12 amino acids. From germline, CDR1 is ENHRY and CDR2 SYGVKD. V was cut by 2 bases and J by 5 bases, with 4 bases left in between. CDR3 amino acids: CAISETDQPQHF. In nucleotides, the CDR3 is TGTGCCATCAGTGAGACCGATCAGCCCCAGCATTTT.

The chain links TRBV5-1 to TRBJ1-6; 9 bases are a match to TRBD1. The germline gives CDR1 SGHRS, CDR2 YFSETQ. The V segment lost 0 bases and the J segment 6 bases; nucleotides outside the gene matches: 4. This CDR3 is built from 16 residues. The CDR3 is CASSLDPTGGNSPLHF. For the CDR3, the DNA is TGCGCCAGCAGCTTGGACCCGACAGGGGGTAATTCACCCCTCCACTTT.

The chain has TRBV30 and TRBJ2-1; D unresolved. Germline lookup yields CDR1 GTSNPN and CDR2 SVGIG (reference sequence). The V end lost 0 bases, the J end lost 11 bases, and 14 bases lay between the germline ends. The CDR3 totals 13 residues. CDR3: CAWSVQGAAQQFF. DNA of the CDR3: TGTGCCTGGAGTGTACAAGGCGCGGCTCAGCAGTTCTTC.

The chain uses TRBV5-6 and TRBJ1-2, with 7 bases identical to TRBD1. The germline V gene encodes CDR1 SGHDT and CDR2 YYEEEE. Losses at the gene ends were 2 bases for V and 5 bases for J; bases not matched to a gene: 3. This CDR3 comprises 13 residues. CDR3 protein: CASSLPGQYGYTF. The CDR3 coding sequence is TGTGCCAGCAGCTTACCGGGACAGTATGGCTACACCTTC. Using reference TRBV5-6 and TRBJ1-2 for the parts outside the CDR3, the full variable domain is DAGVTQSPTHLIKTRGQQVTLRCSPKSGHDTVSWYQQALGQGPQFIFQYYEEEERQRGNFPDRFSGHQFPNYSSELNVNALLLGDSALYLCASSLPGQYGYTFGSGTRLTVV.

The chain has TRBV7-8 and TRBJ2-2; 9 positions match TRBD2. The J segment lost 4 bases and the V segment lost 0 bases, leaving 3 bases of the junction unmatched. The CDR3 is 16 residues long. The V gene's germline CDR1 is SGHVS and CDR2 FQNEAQ. CDR3 loop: CASSLAGGGATGELFF. In DNA, the CDR3 is TGTGCCAGCAGCTTAGCAGGCGGGGGGGCCACCGGGGAGCTGTTTTTT.